Listed below are T cell receptor beta chains from one sample, sequenced in a study of T cells in Graves' hyperthyroidism and ophthalmopathy. One entry per CDR3 protein results from TCRdb running MiXCR on the multiplex PCR reads. The sample shows about 500,000 distinct CDR3 sequences, over 13% of them seen only once. Material: blood. These receptors were collected from a woman younger than 35 with Graves' hyperthyroidism. Each CDR3 is given with its conserved first and last residue. The D gene is left open where the match is weak. A clone size is listed for some rows: how often the clone was seen (once, few, many), or a class if it is expanded.

size: .
length: 13
V: TRBV20-1
J: TRBJ1-2
D: .
DNA: TGCAGTGCTAAACAGCGCCCTGGGGAGGGCTACACCTTC
CDR3: CSAKQRPGEGYTF

size: .
length: 14
V: TRBV30
J: TRBJ1-3
D: .
DNA: TGTGCCTGGCTCCGTGCTCGCTCTGGAAACACCATATATTTT
CDR3: CAWLRARSGNTIYF

size: .
length: 14
V: TRBV14
J: TRBJ2-2
D: .
DNA: TGTGCCAGCAGTCATCTCCGGGGAACCGGGGAGCTGTTTTTT
CDR3: CASSHLRGTGELFF

size: .
length: 14
V: TRBV2
J: TRBJ2-3
D: TRBD1
DNA: TGTGCCAGCAGTTCCGGGACAGGGAGAGATACGCAGTATTTT
CDR3: CASSSGTGRDTQYF

size: many
length: 15
V: TRBV20-1
J: TRBJ1-2
D: .
DNA: TGCAGTGCTAGATACTACCCGCGGGGAATCTATGGCTACACCTTC
CDR3: CSARYYPRGIYGYTF

size: few
length: 18
V: TRBV6-1
J: TRBJ2-6
D: .
DNA: TGTGCCAGCAGCAGCCCCACCGGGACTCCTTCTGGGGCCAACGTCCTGACTTTC
CDR3: CASSSPTGTPSGANVLTF

size: few
length: 16
V: TRBV5-1
J: TRBJ1-5
D: .
DNA: TGCGCCAGCAGCTTTACCGGGTCCTATAGCAATCAGCCCCAGCATTTT
CDR3: CASSFTGSYSNQPQHF

size: few
length: 16
V: TRBV7-2
J: TRBJ2-1
D: .
DNA: TGTGCCAGCAGCCGAATACTAGGCCCTGGCGGCAATGAGCAGTTCTTC
CDR3: CASSRILGPGGNEQFF

size: many
length: 15
V: TRBV19
J: TRBJ2-7
D: .
DNA: TGTGCCAGTAGTGCCCCGGGACGGGACCCCTACGAGCAGTACTTC
CDR3: CASSAPGRDPYEQYF

size: many
length: 14
V: TRBV20-1
J: TRBJ1-5
D: TRBD1
DNA: TGCAGTGCTGTGGACAGGTCCGTCAGACAGCCCCAGCATTTT
CDR3: CSAVDRSVRQPQHF

size: many
length: 14
V: TRBV6-9
J: TRBJ2-7
D: .
DNA: TGTGCCACACTCAAGCCGGCAGACTCCTACGAGCAGTACTTC
CDR3: CATLKPADSYEQYF

size: .
length: 15
V: TRBV11-3
J: TRBJ2-7
D: .
DNA: TGTGCCAGCAGCATCCTGGGGGCCTCCTCCTACGAGCAGTACTTC
CDR3: CASSILGASSYEQYF

size: few
length: 13
V: TRBV19
J: TRBJ1-5
D: .
DNA: TGTGCCAGTACGAACAGATATAATCAGCCCCAGCATTTT
CDR3: CASTNRYNQPQHF

size: many
length: 15
V: TRBV28
J: TRBJ2-6
D: TRBD1
DNA: TGTGCCAGCAGGAGGGACAGAGATGTAAATTACGTCCTGACTTTC
CDR3: CASRRDRDVNYVLTF

size: few
length: 12
V: TRBV19
J: TRBJ1-1
D: .
DNA: TGTGCCAGTATGGCCGGGGCCACTGAAGCTTTCTTT
CDR3: CASMAGATEAFF

size: once
length: 17
V: TRBV20-1
J: TRBJ2-6
D: TRBD1
DNA: TGCAGTGCTAGGGGGACAGGGGTCTCGTCTGGGGCCAACGTCCTGACTTTC
CDR3: CSARGTGVSSGANVLTF

size: many
length: 14
V: TRBV27
J: TRBJ2-1
D: TRBD2
DNA: TGTGCCAGCACCCCAGCGGGGATCAACAATGAGCAGTTCTTC
CDR3: CASTPAGINNEQFF

size: many
length: 16
V: TRBV7-8
J: TRBJ2-7
D: TRBD2
DNA: TGTGCCAGCAGCGATCGACTAGCACCAAAGGAGGACGAGCAGTACTTC
CDR3: CASSDRLAPKEDEQYF

size: many
length: 14
V: TRBV20-1
J: TRBJ2-3
D: TRBD2
DNA: TGCAGTGCGATAGCGGGAGGTTCTACAGATACGCAGTATTTT
CDR3: CSAIAGGSTDTQYF

size: many
length: 18
V: TRBV15
J: TRBJ2-3
D: .
DNA: TGTGCCACCAGCAGGGGAACTAGCCAAGTAGGCGGCACAGATACGCAGTATTTT
CDR3: CATSRGTSQVGGTDTQYF

size: .
length: 14
V: TRBV15
J: TRBJ2-1
D: .
DNA: TGTGCCACCAGCCGAGAGAGGGGAGACAATGAGCAGTTCTTC
CDR3: CATSRERGDNEQFF

size: few
length: 15
V: TRBV9
J: TRBJ2-2
D: TRBD1
DNA: TGTGCCAGCAGCGTAGCGCACAGGGGTCCCGGGGAGCTGTTTTTT
CDR3: CASSVAHRGPGELFF

size: few
length: 13
V: TRBV4-1
J: TRBJ2-3
D: .
DNA: TGCGCCAGCAGCCTTTCTGGGGGTAATACGCAGTATTTT
CDR3: CASSLSGGNTQYF